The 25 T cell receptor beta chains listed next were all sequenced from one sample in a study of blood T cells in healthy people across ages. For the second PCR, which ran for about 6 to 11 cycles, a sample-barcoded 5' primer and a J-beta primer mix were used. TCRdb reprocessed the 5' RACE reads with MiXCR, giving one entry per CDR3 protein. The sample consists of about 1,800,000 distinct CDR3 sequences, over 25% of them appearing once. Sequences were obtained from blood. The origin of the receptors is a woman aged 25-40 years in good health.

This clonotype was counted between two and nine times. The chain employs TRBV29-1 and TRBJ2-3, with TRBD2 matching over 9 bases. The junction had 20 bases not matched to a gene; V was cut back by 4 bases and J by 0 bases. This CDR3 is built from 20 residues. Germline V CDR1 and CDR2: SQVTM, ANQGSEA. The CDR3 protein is CSVGATATSGGGRSTDTQYF. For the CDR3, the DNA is TGCAGCGTTGGGGCCACCGCGACTAGCGGCGGAGGGCGTAGCACAGATACGCAGTATTTT.

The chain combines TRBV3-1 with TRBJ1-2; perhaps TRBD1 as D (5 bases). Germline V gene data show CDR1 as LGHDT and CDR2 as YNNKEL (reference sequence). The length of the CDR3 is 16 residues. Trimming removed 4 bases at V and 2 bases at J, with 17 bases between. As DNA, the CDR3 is TGTGCCAGCAGCCGTCTCTCCGGGACGGCAAACTATGGCTACACCTTC. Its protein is CASSRLSGTANYGYTF.

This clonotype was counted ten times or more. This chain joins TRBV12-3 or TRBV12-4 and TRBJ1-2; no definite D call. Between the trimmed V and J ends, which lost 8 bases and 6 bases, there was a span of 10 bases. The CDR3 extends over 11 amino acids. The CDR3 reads CASEGFNGYTF. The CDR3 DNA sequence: TGTGCCAGCGAGGGCTTCAATGGCTACACCTTC.

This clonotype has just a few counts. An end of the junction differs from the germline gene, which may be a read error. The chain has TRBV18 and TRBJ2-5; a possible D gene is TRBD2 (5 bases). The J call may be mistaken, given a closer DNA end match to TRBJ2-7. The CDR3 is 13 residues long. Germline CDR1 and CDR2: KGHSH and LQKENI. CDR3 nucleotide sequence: TGTGCCAGTTCACCTCCGGGAAACAACGAGCAGTACTTC. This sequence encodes CASSPPGNNEQYF.

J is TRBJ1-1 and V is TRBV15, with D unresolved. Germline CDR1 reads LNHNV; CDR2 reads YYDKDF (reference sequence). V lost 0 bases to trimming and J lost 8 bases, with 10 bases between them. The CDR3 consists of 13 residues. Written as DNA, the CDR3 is TGTGCCACCAGCAGAGATCTTAGAGACGAAGCTTTCTTT. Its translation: CATSRDLRDEAFF.

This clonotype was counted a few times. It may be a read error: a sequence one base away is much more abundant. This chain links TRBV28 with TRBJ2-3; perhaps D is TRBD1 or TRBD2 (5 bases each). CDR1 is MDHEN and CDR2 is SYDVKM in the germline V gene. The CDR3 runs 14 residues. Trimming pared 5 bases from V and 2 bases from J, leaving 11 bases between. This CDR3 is CASSRDGYTDTQYF. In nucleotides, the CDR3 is TGTGCCAGCAGTCGGGACGGATACACAGATACGCAGTATTTT.

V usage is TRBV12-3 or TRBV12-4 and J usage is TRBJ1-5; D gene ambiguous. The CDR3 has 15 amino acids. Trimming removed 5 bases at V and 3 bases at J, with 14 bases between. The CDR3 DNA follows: TGTGCCAGCAGTACCGGAGGGTCCTACAATCAGCCCCAGCATTTT. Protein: CASSTGGSYNQPQHF.

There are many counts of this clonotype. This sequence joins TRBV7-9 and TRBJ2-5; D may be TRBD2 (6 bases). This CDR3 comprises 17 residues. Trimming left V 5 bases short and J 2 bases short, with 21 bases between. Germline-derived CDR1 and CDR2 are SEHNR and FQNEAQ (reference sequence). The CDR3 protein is CASSHHPGSPLQETQYF. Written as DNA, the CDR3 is TGTGCCAGCAGCCACCACCCCGGGAGCCCACTGCAAGAGACCCAGTACTTC.

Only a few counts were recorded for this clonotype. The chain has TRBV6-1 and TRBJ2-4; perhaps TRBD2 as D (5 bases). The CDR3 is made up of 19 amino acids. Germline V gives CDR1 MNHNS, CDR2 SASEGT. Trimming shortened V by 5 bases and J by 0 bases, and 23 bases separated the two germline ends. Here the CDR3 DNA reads TGTGCCAGCAGTCCCCAACGCGACTTTTTCGGACTAGCCAAAAACATTCAGTACTTC. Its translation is CASSPQRDFFGLAKNIQYF.

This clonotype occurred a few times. The CDR3 DNA follows: TGTGCCAGCAGCAGGACAGGGGATAAGGGCTACACCTTC. Translating gives CASSRTGDKGYTF. The rearrangement joins TRBV6-5 to TRBJ1-2, with 9 positions matching TRBD1. V was clipped by 6 bases and J by 8 bases; unmatched bases: 7. The CDR3 has 13 residues. CDR1 and CDR2 (germline): MNHEY, SVGAGI.

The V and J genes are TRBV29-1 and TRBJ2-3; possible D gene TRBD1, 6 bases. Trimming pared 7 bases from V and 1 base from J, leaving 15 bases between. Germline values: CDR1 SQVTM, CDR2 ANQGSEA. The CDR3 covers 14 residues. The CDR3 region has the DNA TGCAGCGCCCAGGGGCGGGCTGGCACAGATACGCAGTATTTT. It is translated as CSAQGRAGTDTQYF.

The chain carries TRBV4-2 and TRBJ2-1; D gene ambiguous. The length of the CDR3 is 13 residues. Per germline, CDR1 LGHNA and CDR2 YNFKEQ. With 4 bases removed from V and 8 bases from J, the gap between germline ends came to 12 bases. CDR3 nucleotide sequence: TGTGCCAGCAGCCGAGAGGTTATCTATGAGCAGTTCTTC. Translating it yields CASSREVIYEQFF.

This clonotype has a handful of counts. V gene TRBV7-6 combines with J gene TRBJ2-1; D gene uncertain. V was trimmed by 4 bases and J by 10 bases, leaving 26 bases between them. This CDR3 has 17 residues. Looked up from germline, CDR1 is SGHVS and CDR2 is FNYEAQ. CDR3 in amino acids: CASSSGAGGGLKVEQFF. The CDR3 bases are TGTGCCAGCAGCTCAGGTGCTGGCGGCGGTTTAAAGGTCGAGCAGTTCTTC.

The CDR3 nucleotides are TGTGCCATCAGGAGGGGCCCGGGGGCTAGCTACGAGCAGTACTTC. Its protein is CAIRRGPGASYEQYF. The J gene is TRBJ2-7, the V gene TRBV10-3; perhaps D is TRBD1 or TRBD2 (6 bases each). CDR1 and CDR2 (germline): ENHRY, SYGVKD. V gave up 6 bases and J gave up 3 bases, with 18 bases separating them. The CDR3 is 15 amino acids.

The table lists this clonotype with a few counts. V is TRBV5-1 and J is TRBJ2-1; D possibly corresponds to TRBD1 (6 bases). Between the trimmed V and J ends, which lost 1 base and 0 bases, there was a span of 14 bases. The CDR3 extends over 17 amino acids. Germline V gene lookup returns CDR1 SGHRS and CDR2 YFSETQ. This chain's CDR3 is CASSLIRGQSSYNEQFF. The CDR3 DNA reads TGCGCCAGCAGCTTGATCAGGGGCCAAAGCTCCTACAATGAGCAGTTCTTC.

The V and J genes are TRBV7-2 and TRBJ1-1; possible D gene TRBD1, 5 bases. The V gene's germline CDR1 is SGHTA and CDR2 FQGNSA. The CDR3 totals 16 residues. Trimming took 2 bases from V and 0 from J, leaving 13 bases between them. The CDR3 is CASSLRGMGVNTEAFF. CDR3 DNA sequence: TGTGCCAGCAGCTTAAGGGGTATGGGAGTGAACACTGAAGCTTTCTTT.

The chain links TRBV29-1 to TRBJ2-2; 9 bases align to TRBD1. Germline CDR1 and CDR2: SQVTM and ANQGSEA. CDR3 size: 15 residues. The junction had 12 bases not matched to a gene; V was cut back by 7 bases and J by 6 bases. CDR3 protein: CSAAGQGISAGELFF. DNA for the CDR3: TGCAGCGCTGCGGGACAGGGTATTAGCGCCGGGGAGCTGTTTTTT.

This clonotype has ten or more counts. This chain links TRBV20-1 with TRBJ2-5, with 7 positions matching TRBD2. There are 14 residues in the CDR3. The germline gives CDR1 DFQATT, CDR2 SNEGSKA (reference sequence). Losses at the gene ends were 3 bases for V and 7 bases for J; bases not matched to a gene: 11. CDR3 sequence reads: CSASHTAGRATQYF. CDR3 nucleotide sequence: TGCAGTGCTAGCCATACAGCGGGAAGGGCGACCCAGTACTTC.

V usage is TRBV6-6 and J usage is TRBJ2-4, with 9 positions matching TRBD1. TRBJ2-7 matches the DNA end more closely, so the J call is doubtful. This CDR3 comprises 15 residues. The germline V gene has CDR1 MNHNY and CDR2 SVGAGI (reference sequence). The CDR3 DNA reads TGTGCCAGCAGCGTTCGGGACAGGGTTTTTGGCGAGCAGTACTTC. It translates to CASSVRDRVFGEQYF.

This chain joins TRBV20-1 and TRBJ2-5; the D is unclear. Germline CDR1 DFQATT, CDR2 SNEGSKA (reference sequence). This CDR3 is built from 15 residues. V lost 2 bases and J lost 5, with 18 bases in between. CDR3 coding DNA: TGCAGTGCTAGATTGGCTAGTGGAATTAGCGAGACCCAGTACTTC. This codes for CSARLASGISETQYF.

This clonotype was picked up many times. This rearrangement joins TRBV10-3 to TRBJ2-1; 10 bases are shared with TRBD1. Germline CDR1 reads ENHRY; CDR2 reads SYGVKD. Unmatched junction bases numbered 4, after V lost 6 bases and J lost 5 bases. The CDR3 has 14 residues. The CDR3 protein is CAISAGTGDNEQFF. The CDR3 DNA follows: TGTGCCATCAGCGCCGGGACAGGGGACAATGAGCAGTTCTTC.

As DNA, the CDR3 is TGTGCCTGGAGTGTACAGGGGCGGGACTATAGGTACGAGCAGTACTTC. Its translation is CAWSVQGRDYRYEQYF. J is TRBJ2-7 and V is TRBV30; TRBD1 or TRBD2 may be the D gene (7 bases each). This CDR3 has 16 residues. The V gene's germline CDR1 is GTSNPN and CDR2 SVGIG (reference sequence). V was trimmed by 0 bases and J by 4 bases, leaving 19 bases between them. The full variable domain, in which reference TRBV30 and TRBJ2-7 provide the parts outside the CDR3, is SQTIHQWPATLVQPVGSPLSLECTVEGTSNPNLYWYRQAAGRGLQLLFYSVGIGQISSEVPQNLSASRPQDRQFILSSKKLLLSDSGFYLCAWSVQGRDYRYEQYFGPGTRLTVT.

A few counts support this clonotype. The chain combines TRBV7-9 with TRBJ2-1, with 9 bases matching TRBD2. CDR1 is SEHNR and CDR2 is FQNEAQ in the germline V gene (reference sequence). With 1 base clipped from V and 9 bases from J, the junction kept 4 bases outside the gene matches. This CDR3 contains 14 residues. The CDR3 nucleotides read TGTGCCAGCAGCTTAGGGGTAGCGGGGGTTGAGCAGTTCTTC. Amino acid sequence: CASSLGVAGVEQFF.

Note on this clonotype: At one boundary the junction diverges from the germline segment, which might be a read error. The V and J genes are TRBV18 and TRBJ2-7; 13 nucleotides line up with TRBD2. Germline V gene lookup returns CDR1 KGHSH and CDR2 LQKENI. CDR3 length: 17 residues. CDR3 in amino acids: CAGSPPTSGGPSYEQYF. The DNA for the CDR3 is TGTGCCGGCTCACCACCGACTAGCGGGGGGCCCTCCTACGAGCAGTACTTC.

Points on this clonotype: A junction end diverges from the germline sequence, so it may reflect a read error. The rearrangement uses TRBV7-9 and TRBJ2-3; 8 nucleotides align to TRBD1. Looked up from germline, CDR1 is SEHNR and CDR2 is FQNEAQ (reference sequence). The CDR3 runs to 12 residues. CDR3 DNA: TGTGCCGGAAGGACAGGGTCAGATCCGCAGTATTTT. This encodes CAGRTGSDPQYF.